This is a list of T cell receptor beta chains from one sample in a study of cytomegalovirus exposure and HLA in healthy donors. The repertoire was sequenced with immunoSEQ multiplex PCR; TCRdb's copy has only in-frame clones and lacks some. The data show about 190,000 clones, roughly 80% seen once. Sequences were obtained from PBMCs. The receptors stem from a woman aged 18-35 years in good health and CMV-seronegative. CDR3s include the opening cysteine and the closing phenylalanine or tryptophan. The D gene is left open where the match is weak.

TRBJ1-2,TRBD1,TRBV7-7,CASSLGGLGQGTSNYGYTF,TGTGCTAGCAGCTTAGGAGGTTTGGGACAGGGAACCTCTAACTATGGCTACACCTTC
TRBJ2-7,TRBD2,TRBV6-6,CASSYSNRAGEGEQYF,TGTGCCAGCAGTTACTCGAATAGGGCGGGAGAAGGGGAGCAGTACTTC
TRBJ1-2,.,TRBV29-1,CSVGGGRGYGYTF,TGCAGCGTTGGGGGGGGCCGGGGCTATGGCTACACCTTC
TRBJ2-7,TRBD1,TRBV7-9,CASSARDSSYEQYF,TGTGCCAGCAGCGCCCGGGACAGCTCCTACGAGCAGTACTTC
TRBJ1-4,.,TRBV7-2,CASSTRSEKLFF,TGTGCCAGCAGCACCAGATCGGAAAAACTGTTTTTT
TRBJ2-5,.,TRBV7-2,CASSLQSARGDLQETQYF,TGTGCCAGCAGCTTACAATCAGCCCGGGGAGACCTCCAAGAGACCCAGTACTTC
TRBJ2-3,TRBD2,TRBV27,CASTLTSGGTDTQYF,TGTGCCAGCACTTTGACTAGCGGGGGCACAGATACGCAGTATTTT
TRBJ2-3,.,TRBV10-3,CAISATDFLGTDTQYF,TGTGCCATCAGTGCGACTGACTTCCTAGGCACAGATACGCAGTATTTT
TRBJ1-3,TRBD1,TRBV9,CASSVSGTENTIYF,TGTGCCAGCAGCGTGTCGGGGACAGAAAACACCATATATTTT
TRBJ2-7,TRBD2,TRBV9,CASSPGPSGSYSYEQYF,TGTGCCAGCAGCCCAGGCCCTAGCGGGAGTTACTCCTACGAGCAGTACTTC
TRBJ1-2,TRBD1,TRBV6-5,CASRKTGRYGYTF,TGTGCCAGCAGGAAGACAGGGAGGTATGGCTACACCTTC
TRBJ2-7,TRBD2,TRBV13,CASSAPPGTSTYEQYF,TGTGCCAGCAGCGCCCCACCCGGGACTAGTACGTACGAGCAGTACTTC
TRBJ2-2,TRBD2,TRBV7-8,CASSLGGGELAGVGNTGELFF,TGTGCCAGCAGCTTAGGGGGTGGGGAGCTAGCGGGGGTCGGGAACACCGGGGAGCTGTTTTTT
TRBJ1-1,.,TRBV11-2,CASSPTGLEAFF,TGTGCCAGCAGCCCGACAGGATTAGAAGCTTTCTTT
TRBJ1-1,.,TRBV5-6,CASSLTPGGTTEAFF,TGTGCCAGCAGCTTGACCCCGGGGGGAACTACTGAAGCTTTCTTT
TRBJ2-1,TRBD2,TRBV10-3,CAIAFREGNEQFF,TGTGCCATCGCTTTCCGGGAGGGCAATGAGCAGTTCTTC
TRBJ2-2,.,TRBV10-1,CASSQGRARGNTGELFF,TGCGCCAGCAGTCAAGGCCGCGCCCGGGGTAACACCGGGGAGCTGTTTTTT
TRBJ2-7,TRBD2,TRBV7-9,CASGLGLASYEQYF,TGTGCCAGCGGTCTGGGACTAGCCTCATACGAGCAGTACTTC
TRBJ1-4,.,TRBV5-1,CASSLLGATNEKLFF,TGCGCCAGCAGCTTGTTGGGAGCAACTAATGAAAAACTGTTTTTT
TRBJ2-3,.,TRBV7-9,CASSLGIQGVSTDTQYF,TGTGCCAGCAGCTTAGGGATACAGGGAGTGTCAACAGATACGCAGTATTTT
TRBJ1-1,.,TRBV9,CASSHGGGTNTEAFF,TGTGCCAGCAGCCACGGAGGAGGGACGAACACTGAAGCTTTCTTT
TRBJ2-1,TRBD2,TRBV5-6,CASSLEAGGDLYNEQFF,TGTGCCAGCAGCTTAGAAGCGGGGGGCGACCTCTACAATGAGCAGTTCTTC
TRBJ1-3,.,TRBV11-2,CASSLERQGKGNTIYF,TGTGCCAGCAGCTTAGAACGGCAGGGTAAAGGAAACACCATATATTTT
TRBJ2-1,TRBD2,TRBV27,CASSVGTSHINEQFF,TGTGCCAGCAGTGTAGGGACTAGCCACATCAATGAGCAGTTCTTC
TRBJ2-1,TRBD2,TRBV19,CASSWTSDEQFF,TGTGCCAGTAGCTGGACTAGCGATGAGCAGTTCTTC
TRBJ2-1,.,TRBV29-1,CSVPPQSYNEQFF,TGCAGCGTTCCTCCACAGTCCTACAATGAGCAGTTCTTC
TRBJ1-3,.,TRBV5-4,CASSPQPGLSGNTIYF,TGTGCCAGCAGCCCCCAACCGGGACTCTCTGGAAACACCATATATTTT
TRBJ1-6,TRBD1,TRBV5-6,CASRAGQGRVLHF,TGTGCCAGCAGGGCTGGACAGGGAAGGGTCCTCCACTTT
TRBJ1-2,TRBD1,TRBV7-9,CASSHTGANYGYTF,TGTGCCAGCAGCCATACAGGGGCTAACTATGGCTACACCTTC
TRBJ2-3,TRBD2,TRBV11-2,CASSHPSGGTDTQYF,TGTGCCAGCAGCCATCCTAGCGGGGGGACAGATACGCAGTATTTT
TRBJ2-7,.,TRBV5-6,CASSLVVGEQYF,TGTGCCAGCAGCTTGGTAGTCGGGGAGCAGTACTTC
TRBJ1-1,.,TRBV6-1,CASYDGGTEAFF,TGTGCCAGCTACGACGGGGGCACTGAAGCTTTCTTT
TRBJ2-7,.,TRBV7-9,CASSSDREAGSYEQYF,TGCGCCAGCAGCTCCGACAGGGAGGCAGGGTCCTACGAGCAGTACTTC
TRBJ1-6,.,TRBV5-1,CASSLVTGQNSPLHF,TGCGCCAGCAGCTTGGTTACAGGGCAAAATTCACCCCTCCACTTT
TRBJ2-3,.,TRBV5-1,CASRTESSTDTQYF,TGCGCCAGCAGGACGGAGTCTAGCACAGATACGCAGTATTTT
TRBJ2-5,.,TRBV28,CASTRRGQETQYF,TGTGCCAGCACCCGCCGGGGCCAAGAGACCCAGTACTTC
TRBJ2-1,TRBD2,TRBV7-3,CASSFLGTSAFHEQFF,TGTGCCAGCAGCTTTTTGGGGACTAGTGCTTTCCATGAGCAGTTCTTC
TRBJ1-1,TRBD1,TRBV5-1,CASRDRDRLNTEAFF,TGCGCCAGCCGCGACAGGGACAGATTGAACACTGAAGCTTTCTTT
TRBJ1-3,.,TRBV5-1,CASRSTGSSGNTIYF,TGCGCCAGCAGGTCAACAGGGAGCTCTGGAAACACCATATATTTT
TRBJ2-7,.,TRBV4-1,CASSQGGLSSYEQYF,TGCGCCAGCAGCCAAGGAGGGCTCAGCTCCTACGAGCAGTACTTC
TRBJ1-1,TRBD1,TRBV19,CASSIGSGGFGTEAFF,TGTGCCAGTAGTATCGGGTCAGGGGGATTTGGCACTGAAGCTTTCTTT
TRBJ1-5,.,TRBV4-2,CASSQDGTGNQPQHF,TGTGCCAGCAGCCAAGATGGTACAGGGAATCAGCCCCAGCATTTT
TRBJ2-5,.,TRBV10-3,CACGGVTETQYF,TGTGCCTGCGGGGGCGTGACGGAGACCCAGTACTTC